This record concerns one T cell receptor beta chain sequence. As yet, its antigen is unknown. This CDR3 has 16 amino acids. The V end was cut by 6 bases, the J end by 5 bases, with 20 bases between. The germline V gene encodes CDR1 SGHTA and CDR2 FQGNSA. This sample was taken from a study of cytomegalovirus exposure and HLA in healthy donors. Turning to the study itself: From about 180 million T cells, an earlier analysis saw 120 million or so unique TCR beta sequences. General study results and limits: Per published accounts, TCR beta sequences correctly predicted the HLA-A and HLA-B alleles of most subjects. CMV serostatus alone was available as immune exposure information.

The study ran its PCR with 60 Vbeta and 13 Jbeta primers. Per the original data handling: Approximately 9.9 million of tens of millions of unique TCR beta chains were shared, per a later count. TCRdb's table, derived via immunoSEQ multiplex PCR, lists solely in-frame clones and lacks some. The DNA was the basis for D and trimming; V, J and clone size are from that table. The data show a few hundred thousand clones, about 82% seen once. The chain couples TRBV7-2 to TRBJ1-5; D perhaps matches TRBD1 (6 bases). The TCR comes from a man aged 25-40 years in good health and CMV-seronegative. Sequenced: PBMCs. In DNA, the CDR3 is TGTGCCAGCAGTTCCCAATCTGGGGCAGGGGATCAGCCCCAGCATTTT. This gives the protein CASSSQSGAGDQPQHF. Full variable domain (remainder filled in from reference TRBV7-2 and TRBJ1-5): GAGVSQSPSNKVTEKGKDVELRCDPISGHTALYWYRQSLGQGLEFLIYFQGNSAPDKSGLPSDRFSAERTGGSVSTLTIQRTQQEDSAVYLCASSSQSGAGDQPQHFGDGTRLSIL.